Following are 16 T cell receptor beta chains from one sample sequenced in a study of T cells in Graves' hyperthyroidism and ophthalmopathy. Amplified regions were TCR beta CDR3 sequences from RNA transcripts. Primed by the HTBI set, a first-round RT-PCR was run on the TCR CDR3. TCRdb re-derived calls from the multiplex PCR reads in MiXCR, one entry per CDR3 protein. The data show under 400,000 distinct CDR3 sequences, around 25% seen once. Input material: blood. These receptors originate from a man between 50 and 59 years old with Graves' hyperthyroidism.

The chain combines TRBV5-1 with TRBJ2-3; 12 bases match TRBD2. The CDR3 runs to 18 residues. Germline lookup yields CDR1 SGHRS and CDR2 YFSETQ. J was trimmed by 0 bases and V by 1 base; bases with no gene match: 6. The CDR3 DNA reads TGCGCCAGCAGCTTGACCGGGACTAGCGGGCCTAGCACAGATACGCAGTATTTT. Residues: CASSLTGTSGPSTDTQYF.

This clonotype was detected a few times. The chain has TRBV24-1 and TRBJ1-6; D gene uncertain. The germline gives CDR1 KGHDR, CDR2 SFDVKD. V was trimmed by 3 bases and J by 13 bases, leaving 12 bases between them. The CDR3 has 13 residues. The CDR3 coding sequence is TGTGCCACCAGTGATCATATGGCGATTCCCCTCCACTTT. Translated: CATSDHMAIPLHF.

The gene calls are TRBV5-1 and TRBJ2-1, with TRBD1 matching 9 bases. Germline values: CDR1 SGHRS, CDR2 YFSETQ. The V gene end was trimmed by 3 bases and the J gene end by 6 bases; junction bases not matched to a gene: 7. The length of the CDR3 is 15 residues. In nucleotides, the CDR3 is TGCGCCAGCAGCTCCCGGGACAGGGCCATCAATGAGCAGTTCTTC. It translates to CASSSRDRAINEQFF. The whole variable domain, filled in from reference TRBV5-1 and TRBJ2-1, reads KAGVTQTPRYLIKTRGQQVTLSCSPISGHRSVSWYQQTPGQGLQFLFEYFSETQRNKGNFPGRFSGRQFSNSRSEMNVSTLELGDSALYLCASSSRDRAINEQFFGPGTRLTVL.

V and J are TRBV20-1 and TRBJ1-2; a weak D match, TRBD1 (5 bases). In germline, CDR1 is DFQATT, CDR2 SNEGSKA (reference sequence). V lost 6 bases, J lost 8 bases, and 22 bases lay in between. The CDR3 has 14 residues. The DNA of the CDR3 is TGCAGTGCCGTAAAAGGGACCGTCCGCGGGGGCTACACCTTC. Translated: CSAVKGTVRGGYTF.

This clonotype was detected ten times or more. The rearrangement links TRBV28 to TRBJ1-1; TRBD1 is a possible D gene (5 bases). This CDR3 has 13 residues. V lost 4 bases to trimming and J lost 8 bases, with 14 bases between them. CDR1 MDHEN and CDR2 SYDVKM come from the germline V gene. CDR3 protein: CASSWAGPQEAFF. The CDR3, as DNA: TGTGCCAGCAGTTGGGCAGGGCCCCAGGAAGCTTTCTTT. Supplemented by reference TRBV28 and TRBJ1-1, the full variable domain reads DVKVTQSSRYLVKRTGEKVFLECVQDMDHENMFWYRQDPGLGLRLIYFSYDVKMKEKGDIPEGYSVSREKKERFSLILESASTNQTSMYLCASSWAGPQEAFFGQGTRLTVV.

CDR3 sequence: CASSFRVYHEQYF. CDR3 in DNA: TGTGCCAGCAGTTTCAGGGTTTATCACGAGCAGTACTTC. The chain joins TRBV28 to TRBJ2-7; possibly TRBD1 for D (5 bases). Germline V gives CDR1 MDHEN, CDR2 SYDVKM. The CDR3 has 13 amino acids. The V end was cut by 3 bases, the J end by 5 bases, with 11 bases between. The full variable domain, in which reference TRBV28 and TRBJ2-7 provide the parts outside the CDR3, is DVKVTQSSRYLVKRTGEKVFLECVQDMDHENMFWYRQDPGLGLRLIYFSYDVKMKEKGDIPEGYSVSREKKERFSLILESASTNQTSMYLCASSFRVYHEQYFGPGTRLTVT.

As for this clonotype: Since a much larger clone is just one base distant, this may be a read error. V and J are TRBV2 and TRBJ2-5, with unresolved D. Germline CDR1 and CDR2: SNHLY and FYNNEI. This CDR3 contains 15 residues. This chain's CDR3 is CAGSEERTSKETQYF. The DNA of the CDR3 is TGTGCCGGCAGTGAGGAGCGAACGTCGAAAGAGACCCAGTACTTC.

This clonotype occurred a few times. This chain uses TRBV12-3 or TRBV12-4 with TRBJ1-1; D perhaps matches TRBD1 (5 bases). Trimming cost V 6 bases and J 8 bases, with 10 bases left between them. The CDR3 sequence is 11 residues long. CDR3 DNA sequence: TGTGCCAGCAGCTCCCAGGGAGAAGCTTTCTTT. Protein sequence: CASSSQGEAFF.

This clonotype was seen repeatedly, ten times or more. The V call is TRBV28, the J call TRBJ2-7, with D maybe TRBD1 (7 bases). The CDR3 is 13 residues long. Trimming left V 2 bases short and J 6 bases short, with 11 bases between. Germline V CDR1 and CDR2: MDHEN, SYDVKM. In nucleotides, the CDR3 is TGTGCCAGCAGTTTAGGGGGGACAGTCGAGCAGTACTTC. As protein: CASSLGGTVEQYF.

As regards this clonotype: Mismatch with germline at one junction end may stem from a read error. V gene TRBV7-7 combines with J gene TRBJ2-1, with D possibly being TRBD1 or TRBD2 (5 bases each). This CDR3 is 15 amino acids long. Germline V gene sequence: CDR1 SSHAT, CDR2 FNYEAQ (reference sequence). In DNA, the CDR3 is TGTGCTAGCAGCCCGGGGACGGGGTACAACAATGAGCAGTTCTTC. Translated: CASSPGTGYNNEQFF.

Turning to this clonotype: The junction shows a germline mismatch at one end, possibly a read error. This sequence joins TRBV11-3 and TRBJ2-1; D remains ambiguous. CDR3 length: 13 residues. Germline assignment: CDR1 SGHNT and CDR2 YENEEA. DNA of the CDR3: TGTGCCAGCAGCTTAGAGTCATCCAATGAGCGGTTCTTC. This translates into CASSLESSNERFF.

This clonotype was found many times. The genes are TRBV7-3 and TRBJ2-3, with D perhaps TRBD2 (6 bases). This CDR3 has 15 residues. From germline, CDR1 is SGHTA and CDR2 FQGTGA. Trimming left V 1 base short and J 5 bases short, with 13 bases between. The chain's CDR3 is CASSLSGGSGDTQYF. The CDR3 DNA reads as TGTGCCAGCAGCTTAAGCGGAGGGTCGGGAGATACGCAGTATTTT.

In this sample, this clonotype turned up once. This chain joins TRBV5-1 and TRBJ2-3; 10 nucleotides align to TRBD2. With 1 base clipped from V and 3 bases from J, the junction kept 5 bases outside the gene matches. CDR3 length: 16 residues. Germline values: CDR1 SGHRS, CDR2 YFSETQ. DNA for the CDR3: TGCGCCAGCAGCTTGACTAGCGGGACAAAAACAGATACGCAGTATTTT. It specifies CASSLTSGTKTDTQYF.

This clonotype was observed many times. The gene calls are TRBV2 and TRBJ2-7, with unresolved D. Germline-derived CDR1 and CDR2 are SNHLY and FYNNEI. The V end lost 3 bases, the J end lost 0 bases, and 3 bases lay between the germline ends. The CDR3 sequence is 12 residues long. This CDR3 reads CASSDISYEQYF. Written as DNA, the CDR3 is TGTGCCAGCAGTGACATCTCCTACGAGCAGTACTTC.

As DNA, the CDR3 is TGCAGTGTAAGGGGAGCTAGCACAGATACGCAGTATTTT. Translated: CSVRGASTDTQYF. The gene calls are TRBV20-1 and TRBJ2-3; either TRBD1 or TRBD2 may fit D (5 bases each). The CDR3 runs 13 residues. Per the germline V gene, CDR1 is DFQATT and CDR2 is SNEGSKA (reference sequence). V lost 7 bases to trimming and J lost 0 bases, with 11 bases between them.

CDR3: CASSYSGLAGVTYNEQFF. The CDR3 DNA is TGTGCCAGCAGTTACTCGGGGTTAGCGGGAGTAACCTACAATGAGCAGTTCTTC. The chain carries TRBV6-6 and TRBJ2-1, with 9 bases fitting TRBD2. V lost 0 bases to trimming and J lost 2 bases; unmatched junction nucleotides: 8. Germline loops: CDR1 MNHNY, CDR2 SVGAGI (reference sequence). The CDR3 consists of 18 residues.